These 6 T cell receptor beta chains came from one sample sequenced in a study of PD-1 blockade in classical Hodgkin lymphoma. TCRdb's table, derived via immunoSEQ multiplex PCR, lists solely in-frame clones and lacks some. The sample lists roughly 20,000 clones; 86% were seen once. Patients all relapsed after autologous stem cell transplantation, and there was variation in brentuximab vedotin exposure. Source: peripheral blood mononuclear cells (PBMCs), taken before the second cycle of nivolumab. These receptors all come from a human donor with classical Hodgkin lymphoma.

Concerning this clone: The junction does not match germline at one end; this may be a read error. The genes are TRBV5-1 and TRBJ2-5, with 10 bases matching TRBD2. The CDR3 covers 15 residues. Germline V CDR1 and CDR2: SGHRS, YFSETQ. The chain's CDR3 is CASSTSGTPEETRYF. The CDR3 DNA reads TGCGCCAGCAGTACTAGCGGGACACCCGAAGAGACCCGGTACTTC.

The gene calls are TRBV7-9 and TRBJ2-2; D remains unclear. CDR3 size: 13 residues. Germline values: CDR1 SEHNR, CDR2 FQNEAQ (reference sequence). The ends were cut back, 7 bases at V and 8 bases at J, with 14 bases in the middle. The CDR3 loop is CASTPYSPGELFF. As DNA, the CDR3 is TGTGCCAGCACCCCGTATAGTCCGGGGGAGCTGTTTTTT.

The chain recombines TRBV5-1 with TRBJ2-1; D uncertain. Germline CDR1 and CDR2: SGHRS and YFSETQ. V was pared by 0 bases and J by 6 bases, with 16 bases between. The CDR3 runs 16 residues. This CDR3 reads CASSLDSPRVGNEQFF. The CDR3 nucleotides are TGCGCCAGCAGCTTGGACAGTCCAAGGGTAGGCAATGAGCAGTTCTTC.

The chain uses TRBV5-1 and TRBJ2-3; D is unresolved. V was trimmed by 0 bases and J by 4 bases, leaving 6 bases between them. The CDR3 is 13 amino acids. In germline, CDR1 is SGHRS, CDR2 YFSETQ. The CDR3 region has the DNA TGCGCCAGCAGCTTGGCTGGGGCAGATACGCAGTATTTT. This sequence encodes CASSLAGADTQYF.

This chain joins TRBV6-5 and TRBJ2-1; 8 bases align to TRBD2. Trimming at V came to 2 bases and at J to 4 bases, leaving 4 bases not matched to a gene. Looked up from germline, CDR1 is MNHEY and CDR2 is SVGAGI. The CDR3 has 15 residues. CDR3 residues: CASSYPGGAYNEQFF. The CDR3 region has the DNA TGTGCCAGCAGTTACCCCGGGGGGGCTTACAATGAGCAGTTCTTC.

The chain links TRBV28 to TRBJ2-5; tentatively, D is TRBD1 or TRBD2 (5 bases each). Germline V gives CDR1 MDHEN, CDR2 SYDVKM. This CDR3 is built from 14 residues. V was clipped by 6 bases and J by 1 base, with 12 bases between them. The CDR3 nucleotides are TGTGCCAGCAGAGGTGGGGGAAGCCAAGAGACCCAGTACTTC. Its protein is CASRGGGSQETQYF.